These T cell receptor beta chains were read from a single sample in a study of control samples from healthy donors and cancer patients. Assay used: immunoSEQ multiplex PCR; TCRdb lists only in-frame clones, some missing. The sample includes over 90,000 clones, 80% to 90% of them seen just once. The sequenced sample consisted of PBMCs. The source is a man between 60 and 70 years old with lung cancer. Each CDR3 is given with its conserved first and last residue. Fields, in order: V gene, J gene, D gene, clone size, CDR3 protein, CDR3 DNA. D genes are given only for firm matches. Size is omitted from some rows. Given values are once, few, many or a class for expanded clones.

TRBV12-5	TRBJ1-1	.	.	CASGSKVETEAFF	TGTGCTAGTGGCTCCAAGGTCGAGACTGAAGCTTTCTTT
TRBV5-1	TRBJ2-2	.	few	CASTDSPRPTGELFF	TGCGCCAGCACCGACTCTCCGCGGCCTACCGGGGAGCTGTTTTTT
TRBV6-5	TRBJ1-2	TRBD1	.	CASIRQGSHGYTF	TGTGCCAGCATAAGACAGGGATCTCATGGCTACACCTTC
TRBV11-3	TRBJ2-2	TRBD1	.	CASRGRQGSDTGELFF	TGTGCCAGCAGGGGGCGACAGGGAAGTGATACCGGGGAGCTGTTTTTT
TRBV5-1	TRBJ1-1	TRBD1	.	CASSTWDRGTTEAFF	TGCGCCAGCAGCACCTGGGACAGGGGGACGACTGAAGCTTTCTTT
TRBV10-1	TRBJ2-3	.	.	CASSESGGSTDTQYF	TGCGCCAGCAGTGAGTCCGGGGGAAGCACAGATACGCAGTATTTT
TRBV19	TRBJ1-5	.	.	CASSMGGDQPQHF	TGTGCCAGTAGTATGGGGGGAGATCAGCCCCAGCATTTT
TRBV6-6	TRBJ2-1	TRBD2	.	CASSPQSLAGGLFHEQFF	TGTGCCAGCAGTCCCCAGAGCCTAGCGGGGGGGCTTTTCCATGAGCAGTTCTTC
TRBV6-1	TRBJ2-3	.	.	CASSEMRGDTQYF	TGTGCCAGCAGTGAAATGAGGGGAGATACGCAGTATTTT
TRBV30	TRBJ1-3	.	.	CAWQRAPGNTIYF	TGTGCCTGGCAAAGGGCGCCAGGAAACACCATATATTTT
TRBV5-1	TRBJ2-7	TRBD1	.	CASSPDWDRGNEQYF	TGCGCCAGCAGCCCGGACTGGGACAGGGGGAACGAGCAGTACTTC
TRBV7-8	TRBJ1-5	.	.	CASSLDAQGGQPQHF	TGTGCCAGCAGCTTAGATGCCCAGGGAGGACAGCCCCAGCATTTT
TRBV5-1	TRBJ2-1	.	.	CASSEGEGRDYNEQFF	TGCGCCAGCAGCGAGGGAGAGGGACGGGACTACAATGAGCAGTTCTTC
TRBV11-3	TRBJ1-1	.	.	CASSLDLGGRTEAFF	TGTGCCAGCAGCTTAGATCTCGGCGGGAGGACTGAAGCTTTCTTT
TRBV9	TRBJ2-7	.	once	CASSVESSYEQYF	TGTGCCAGCAGCGTAGAGTCGTCCTACGAGCAGTACTTC
TRBV5-1	TRBJ2-3	TRBD2	once	CASSLGTSGFSADTQYF	TGCGCCAGCAGCCTAGGGACTAGCGGCTTCAGCGCAGATACGCAGTATTTT
TRBV2	TRBJ2-2	.	few	CASSGWGTDTGELFF	TGTGCCAGCAGTGGGTGGGGGACGGACACCGGGGAGCTGTTTTTT
TRBV10-3	TRBJ2-2	.	.	CAISELGDTGELFF	TGTGCCATCAGTGAACTGGGAGACACCGGGGAGCTGTTTTTT